A selection of T cell receptor beta chains follows, all from one sample in a study of blood T cell repertoires in COVID-19. Here immunoSEQ multiplex PCR was the method, and the copy in TCRdb shows in-frame clones only, minus some. This sample carries under 95,000 clones, around nine tenths of them seen once, and the ten largest clones take around 5%. Sample: peripheral blood. Receptors were obtained from a man between 35 and 55 years old with acute or convalescent COVID-19. Each CDR3 is given with its conserved first and last residue.

V gene: TRBV5-1
CDR3 protein: CASQPSGTGEGNEQFF

V gene: TRBV7-2
CDR3 protein: CASSLEDGGINTIYF

V gene: TRBV11-2
CDR3 protein: CASSLLAGKTGELFF

V gene: TRBV7-9
CDR3 protein: CASSLSGENQPQHF

V gene: TRBV11-2
CDR3 protein: CASSFSTGAYYGYTF

V gene: TRBV11-2
CDR3 protein: CASSLDRDYEQYF

V gene: TRBV4-1
CDR3 protein: CASSPNGGEQFF

V gene: TRBV5-4
CDR3 protein: CASSTPQGETQYF

V gene: TRBV30
CDR3 protein: CAWSGRVDNEQFF

V gene: TRBV9
CDR3 protein: CASSVGEDRGRNGELFF

V gene: TRBV2
CDR3 protein: CASSSLAGGLNEQFF

V gene: TRBV3-1/TRBV3-2
CDR3 protein: CASSQDLGADGYTF

V gene: TRBV6-5
CDR3 protein: CASSYMEGEKLFF

V gene: TRBV2
CDR3 protein: CASNLLADTQYF

V gene: TRBV7-9
CDR3 protein: CAFKGRLDTGELFF

V gene: TRBV19
CDR3 protein: CASSRTGDYGYTF

V gene: TRBV5-1
CDR3 protein: CASSFSGTGPSNYGYTF

V gene: TRBV29-1
CDR3 protein: CSVEWYSKDYGYTF

V gene: TRBV19
CDR3 protein: CASSIQGQLTEAFF

V gene: TRBV29-1
CDR3 protein: CSVIQGMGTEAFF

V gene: TRBV6-5
CDR3 protein: CASSYGVGGNTEAFF

V gene: TRBV7-6
CDR3 protein: CASSLRTAYTGELFF

V gene: TRBV7-2
CDR3 protein: CASSLVGTDYEQYF

V gene: TRBV27
CDR3 protein: CASSSAGVRSPLHF

V gene: TRBV7-3
CDR3 protein: CASSLTAAGPQHF

V gene: TRBV6-5
CDR3 protein: CASGEGLYEQYF

V gene: TRBV10-3
CDR3 protein: CAISTGTGDAEAFF

V gene: TRBV6-5
CDR3 protein: CASTASVGDTQYF

V gene: TRBV7-9
CDR3 protein: CASSLGGRGDTQYF

V gene: TRBV5-1
CDR3 protein: CASRPTGLVTEAFF

V gene: TRBV6-5
CDR3 protein: CASSYSTKGEETQYF

V gene: TRBV4-3
CDR3 protein: CASSQDLPSGDTDTQYF

V gene: TRBV3-1/TRBV3-2
CDR3 protein: CASSPPGLGRELFF

V gene: TRBV7-9
CDR3 protein: CASSPARGGITEAFF

V gene: TRBV7-2
CDR3 protein: CASSLRGNQPQHF

V gene: TRBV16
CDR3 protein: CASSQSIGHATNEKLFF

V gene: TRBV2
CDR3 protein: CASTQDSAHEQYF

V gene: TRBV7-9
CDR3 protein: CASSLTGDDTEAFF

V gene: TRBV7-2
CDR3 protein: CASSLGALTYEQYF